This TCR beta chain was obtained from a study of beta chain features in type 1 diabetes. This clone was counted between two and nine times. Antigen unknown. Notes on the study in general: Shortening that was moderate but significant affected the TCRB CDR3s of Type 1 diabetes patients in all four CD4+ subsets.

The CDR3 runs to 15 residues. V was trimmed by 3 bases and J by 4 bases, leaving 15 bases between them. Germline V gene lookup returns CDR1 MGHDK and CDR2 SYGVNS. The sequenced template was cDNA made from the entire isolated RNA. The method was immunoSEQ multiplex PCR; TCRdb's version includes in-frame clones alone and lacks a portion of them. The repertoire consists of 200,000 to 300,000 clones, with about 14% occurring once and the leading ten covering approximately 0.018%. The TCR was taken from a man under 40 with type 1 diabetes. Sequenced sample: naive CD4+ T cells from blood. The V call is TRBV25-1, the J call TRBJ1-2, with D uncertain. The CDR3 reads CASSEPSGSTYGYTF. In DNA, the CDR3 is TGTGCCAGCAGTGAGCCTTCGGGAAGTACCTATGGCTACACCTTC.